Each of the 27 T cell receptor beta chains below was sequenced from the same sample in a study of PD-L1 blockade in urothelial cancer (dated by TCRdb to the late 2010s). Preparation of the library involved the immunoSEQ multiplex PCR assay. In TCRdb, the immuneACCESS table is reduced to in-frame sequences with V and J assigned. These tables do not hold every clone; where another copy was compared, an unresolved V gene accounts for under half, and the others remain unexplained. The sample table holds tens of thousands of clones, of which over 75% were seen once. The ten most abundant clones make up roughly 4% of the sample. The sample consisted of PBMCs, taken around atezolizumab (anti-PD-L1) treatment. These receptors came from a man between 65 and 79 years old with urothelial cancer.

The chain joins TRBV15 to TRBJ2-7, with D possibly matching TRBD1 (6 bases). This CDR3 region has 14 residues. Between the trimmed V and J ends, which lost 0 bases and 1 base, there was a span of 7 bases. The germline V gene encodes CDR1 LNHNV and CDR2 YYDKDF (reference sequence). Here the CDR3 DNA reads TGTGCCACCAGCAGAGACAGGGGTTCCTACGAGCAGTACTTC. Its protein is CATSRDRGSYEQYF.

The V call is TRBV2, the J call TRBJ2-5, with TRBD2 matching 8 bases. The CDR3 consists of 16 residues. Trimming removed 8 bases from V and 5 bases from J; junction bases left unmatched: 16. The germline CDR1 and CDR2 sequences are SNHLY and FYNNEI. This CDR3 reads CASEGGEGSGKETQYF. The CDR3 coding sequence is TGTGCCAGCGAGGGGGGGGAAGGTAGCGGGAAGGAGACCCAGTACTTC.

The rearrangement joins TRBV5-8 to TRBJ2-1; possible D gene TRBD2, 6 bases. The CDR3 totals 14 residues. Per germline, CDR1 SGHTS and CDR2 YDEGEE. The germline V and J ends were trimmed by 7 bases and 3 bases, with 14 bases remaining between them. CDR3 bases: TGTGCCAGCCCCGGGACTGCGGTCTACAATGAGCAGTTCTTC. Residues: CASPGTAVYNEQFF.

V gene TRBV5-4 combines with J gene TRBJ2-3; weak D call: TRBD2 (6 bases). Germline assignment: CDR1 SGHNT and CDR2 YYREEE (reference sequence). This CDR3 has 15 residues. Trimming took 0 bases from V and 2 from J, leaving 10 bases between them. Written as DNA, the CDR3 is TGTGCCAGCAGCTTGGTGGCTAGCGTCACAGATACGCAGTATTTT. Translation gives CASSLVASVTDTQYF.

The chain links TRBV7-8 to TRBJ2-1; TRBD2 agrees at 9 bases. CDR1 SGHVS and CDR2 FQNEAQ come from the germline V gene. The CDR3 length is 14 residues. With V trimmed by 5 bases and J by 4 bases, 3 bases remained unmatched. CDR3 region: CASSPGLAYNEQFF. CDR3 DNA sequence: TGTGCCAGCAGCCCGGGACTAGCTTACAATGAGCAGTTCTTC.

The gene calls are TRBV2 and TRBJ1-3; possible D gene TRBD1, 5 bases. CDR1 is SNHLY and CDR2 is FYNNEI in the germline V gene. Trimming left V 10 bases short and J 4 bases short, with 14 bases between. This CDR3 has 13 residues. The CDR3 reads CATGQEIGNTIYF. As DNA, the CDR3 is TGTGCCACCGGACAAGAGATAGGAAACACCATATATTTT.

This clone showed up just once. The J gene is TRBJ2-7, the V gene TRBV5-1, with a possible D match to TRBD2 (5 bases). The germline V and J ends were trimmed by 6 bases and 4 bases, with 17 bases remaining between them. Germline CDR1 is SGHRS and CDR2 is YFSETQ. The CDR3 covers 14 residues. The CDR3 DNA is TGCGCCAGCACGCGGGCAGGCGCTGATTACGAGCAGTACTTC. Amino acid sequence: CASTRAGADYEQYF. Together with reference TRBV5-1 and TRBJ2-7, the CDR3 gives the full variable domain: KAGVTQTPRYLIKTRGQQVTLSCSPISGHRSVSWYQQTPGQGLQFLFEYFSETQRNKGNFPGRFSGRQFSNSRSEMNVSTLELGDSALYLCASTRAGADYEQYFGPGTRLTVT.

The chain is built from TRBV5-1 and TRBJ2-3; D perhaps matches TRBD1 (6 bases). Germline lookup yields CDR1 SGHRS and CDR2 YFSETQ. V lost 4 bases to trimming and J lost 4 bases, with 10 bases between them. The CDR3 is 13 residues long. The CDR3 nucleotides read TGCGCCAGCAGCCCCGGACAGCCAGATACGCAGTATTTT. This encodes CASSPGQPDTQYF.

This clone has a handful of counts. This chain joins TRBV27 and TRBJ2-3; D unresolved. The CDR3 totals 11 residues. The germline V and J ends were trimmed by 6 bases and 2 bases, with 3 bases remaining between them. Per germline, CDR1 MNHEY and CDR2 SMNVEV (reference sequence). DNA for the CDR3: TGTGCCAGCAGAGCCACAGATACGCAGTATTTT. This encodes CASRATDTQYF.

In its sample, this clone was seen once. The V call is TRBV2, the J call TRBJ1-5, with D maybe TRBD1 (5 bases). CDR3 size: 13 residues. V shed 6 bases and J shed 4 bases, with 10 bases lying between them. CDR1 and CDR2 (germline): SNHLY, FYNNEI. DNA for the CDR3: TGTGCCAGCAGCCAGGACATTAATCAGCCCCAGCATTTT. This sequence encodes CASSQDINQPQHF.

J is TRBJ2-2 and V is TRBV28; D may be TRBD2 (5 bases). The V end lost 6 bases, the J end lost 6 bases, and 23 bases lay between the germline ends. The CDR3 extends over 17 amino acids. The germline V gene encodes CDR1 MDHEN and CDR2 SYDVKM. The CDR3 sequence: CASSPGGLSKWAGELFF. The CDR3 DNA is TGTGCCAGCAGCCCCGGAGGACTGTCAAAGTGGGCCGGGGAGCTGTTTTTT. The whole variable domain, remainder taken from reference TRBV28 and TRBJ2-2, is DVKVTQSSRYLVKRTGEKVFLECVQDMDHENMFWYRQDPGLGLRLIYFSYDVKMKEKGDIPEGYSVSREKKERFSLILESASTNQTSMYLCASSPGGLSKWAGELFFGEGSRLTVL.

The chain uses TRBV10-3 and TRBJ2-1; D might be TRBD1 (6 bases). Between the trimmed V and J ends, which lost 6 bases and 10 bases, there was a span of 16 bases. Per the germline V gene, CDR1 is ENHRY and CDR2 is SYGVKD. This CDR3 has 13 residues. DNA for the CDR3: TGTGCCATCAGACTGGGACAACGAGACGAGCAGTTCTTC. Amino acids: CAIRLGQRDEQFF.

V usage is TRBV27 and J usage is TRBJ1-2; TRBD1 matches at 7 bases. The V gene's germline CDR1 is MNHEY and CDR2 SMNVEV (reference sequence). V lost 5 bases and J lost 6; bases outside the gene matches: 6. This CDR3 is built from 13 residues. The CDR3 spells CASSPGTANGYTF. The CDR3 nucleotides are TGTGCCAGCAGTCCGGGGACAGCCAATGGCTACACCTTC.

This clone was picked up a small number of times. The V call is TRBV10-1, the J call TRBJ2-1, with TRBD2 matching 10 bases. Germline CDR1 WNHNN, CDR2 SYGVQD (reference sequence). Trimming removed 8 bases from V and 7 bases from J; junction bases left unmatched: 8. This CDR3 has 14 amino acids. CDR3 loop: CASSTSGSFNEQFF. CDR3 nucleotides: TGCGCCAGCTCGACTAGCGGGTCCTTTAATGAGCAGTTCTTC.

The chain uses TRBV28 and TRBJ2-1; 8 bases are shared with TRBD2. Germline V gives CDR1 MDHEN, CDR2 SYDVKM. J was trimmed by 3 bases and V by 9 bases; bases with no gene match: 7. The CDR3 covers 14 residues. The CDR3 coding sequence is TGTGCCAGTAAGAGCGGGAGTGTCTACAATGAGCAGTTCTTC. Translating it yields CASKSGSVYNEQFF.

The J gene is TRBJ1-1, the V gene TRBV29-1, with 8 bases fitting TRBD1. CDR1 is SQVTM and CDR2 is ANQGSEA in the germline V gene. This CDR3 contains 17 residues. Trimming took 4 bases from V and 6 from J; bases not matched to a gene: 19. The CDR3 sequence: CSVVVRQGALSGPEAFF. In DNA form, the CDR3 reads TGCAGCGTTGTAGTAAGGCAGGGGGCGCTGAGCGGCCCTGAAGCTTTCTTT.

This clone appeared a few times. The V and J genes are TRBV6-1 and TRBJ2-2, with D possibly TRBD1 on 6 matching bases. This CDR3 is 14 amino acids long. With 8 bases removed from V and 3 bases from J, the gap between germline ends came to 13 bases. Germline V lookup: CDR1 MNHNS, CDR2 SASEGT. The CDR3 spells CASEAGVDTGELFF. CDR3 DNA: TGTGCCAGCGAGGCAGGGGTAGACACCGGGGAGCTGTTTTTT.

This clone was picked up a small number of times. The V gene is TRBV4-1, the J gene TRBJ2-3; 7 bases agree with TRBD2. V dropped 4 bases and J dropped 4; count of bases not matched to a gene: 5. This CDR3 spans 14 amino acids. Germline loops: CDR1 MGHRA, CDR2 YSYEKL. The CDR3 nucleotides read TGCGCCAGCAGCCCTTGGGGGGGGTCAGATACGCAGTATTTT. This encodes CASSPWGGSDTQYF.

This clone is medium-sized within its sample. The rearrangement joins TRBV29-1 to TRBJ2-1, with 10 nucleotides matching TRBD1. Germline loops: CDR1 SQVTM, CDR2 ANQGSEA. CDR3 size: 13 residues. J was trimmed by 11 bases and V by 6 bases; bases with no gene match: 10. The CDR3 coding sequence is TGCAGCGTCGGGGACAGGGGATTGGGAAAGCAGTTCTTC. It yields the protein CSVGDRGLGKQFF.

The chain combines TRBV5-1 with TRBJ2-3, with TRBD1 matching 7 bases. CDR3 length: 16 residues. J was trimmed by 4 bases and V by 5 bases; bases with no gene match: 13. Germline values: CDR1 SGHRS, CDR2 YFSETQ. Written as DNA, the CDR3 is TGCGCCAGCAGGGACCAGCCGGGACAGTGGGCAGATACGCAGTATTTT. Translated, it gives CASRDQPGQWADTQYF.

The chain is built from TRBV11-3 and TRBJ2-5; 11 positions match TRBD2. Germline V gene lookup returns CDR1 SGHNT and CDR2 YENEEA. The V and J ends lost 5 bases and 5 bases, in that order; junction bases with no gene match: 7. This CDR3 is built from 15 residues. In DNA, the CDR3 is TGTGCCAGCAGCCTGGGGGCTAGCGGGAGGGAGACCCAGTACTTC. The encoded protein is CASSLGASGRETQYF.

V usage is TRBV5-8 and J usage is TRBJ1-1; no reliable D call. The germline CDR1 and CDR2 sequences are SGHTS and YDEGEE. V shed 5 bases and J shed 8 bases, with 22 bases lying between them. The CDR3 runs to 15 residues. CDR3 sequence (DNA): TGTGCCAGCAGGACTAACCGGGCGTCCTGGTTCGAAGCTTTCTTT. Translation: CASRTNRASWFEAFF.

The chain is built from TRBV29-1 and TRBJ2-1; a weak D match, TRBD2 (5 bases). V was clipped by 3 bases and J by 9 bases, with 15 bases between them. The CDR3 contains 13 residues. CDR1 and CDR2 (germline): SQVTM, ANQGSEA. The CDR3 sequence is CSVDGGLLGEQFF. For the CDR3, the DNA is TGCAGCGTTGACGGCGGACTGTTGGGTGAGCAGTTCTTC.

This chain connects TRBV10-1 to TRBJ1-2; D remains ambiguous. In germline, CDR1 is WNHNN, CDR2 SYGVQD (reference sequence). CDR3 length: 13 amino acids. Trimming took 2 bases from V and 4 from J, leaving 8 bases between them. CDR3 coding DNA: TGCGCCAGCAGTGAGGCCGGCGGCTATGGCTACACCTTC. Amino acid sequence: CASSEAGGYGYTF.

The chain employs TRBV5-1 and TRBJ2-1, with D unresolved. This CDR3 spans 15 amino acids. Trimming removed 0 bases from V and 8 bases from J, with 15 bases in between. Germline assignment: CDR1 SGHRS and CDR2 YFSETQ. Written as DNA, the CDR3 is TGCGCCAGCAGCTTGGAGGCAGGTGAGAACGATGAGCAGTTCTTC. This translates into CASSLEAGENDEQFF.

This clone has more than one count but fewer than ten. CDR3 bases: TGTGCCTGGAGTGTAGGGACATCCGGACAGGGGCGCTACACCTTC. Its translation is CAWSVGTSGQGRYTF. The chain has TRBV30 and TRBJ1-2; TRBD1 matches 9 bases. Per the germline V gene, CDR1 is GTSNPN and CDR2 is SVGIG (reference sequence). The CDR3 length is 15 residues. Trimming removed 0 bases from V and 9 bases from J; junction bases left unmatched: 11.

In the case of this clone: One end of the junction varies from germline; a read error may be responsible. This sequence joins TRBV7-7 and TRBJ2-5, with a tentative D call TRBD1 (6 bases). Germline values: CDR1 SSHAT, CDR2 FNYEAQ (reference sequence). The CDR3 is 15 residues long. This CDR3 reads CASSKTPQGFETQYF. CDR3 nucleotide sequence: TGTGCTAGCAGCAAAACCCCACAGGGTTTTGAGACCCAGTACTTC. Variable domain in full (rest from reference TRBV7-7 and TRBJ2-5): GAGVSQSPRYKVTKRGQDVTLRCDPISSHATLYWYQQALGQGPEFLTYFNYEAQPDKSGLPSDRFSAERPEGSISTLTIQRTEQRDSAMYRCASSKTPQGFETQYFGPGTRLLVL.